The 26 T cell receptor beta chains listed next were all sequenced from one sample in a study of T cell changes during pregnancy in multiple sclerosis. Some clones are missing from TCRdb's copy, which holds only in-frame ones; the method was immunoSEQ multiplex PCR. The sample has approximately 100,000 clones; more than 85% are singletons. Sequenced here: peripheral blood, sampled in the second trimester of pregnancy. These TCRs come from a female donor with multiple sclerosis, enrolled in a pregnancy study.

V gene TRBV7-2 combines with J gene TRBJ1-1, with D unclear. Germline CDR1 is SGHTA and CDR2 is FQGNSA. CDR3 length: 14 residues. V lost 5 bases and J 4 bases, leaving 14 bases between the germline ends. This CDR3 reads CASSPPGGGTEAFF. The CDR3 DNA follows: TGTGCCAGCAGCCCACCCGGTGGCGGCACTGAAGCTTTCTTT.

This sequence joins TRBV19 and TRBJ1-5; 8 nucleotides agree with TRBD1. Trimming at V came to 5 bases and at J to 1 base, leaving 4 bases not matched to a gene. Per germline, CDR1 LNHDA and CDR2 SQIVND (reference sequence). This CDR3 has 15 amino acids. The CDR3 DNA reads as TGTGCCAGTAGTTCGGGACAGGCCAGCAATCAGCCCCAGCATTTT. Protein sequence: CASSSGQASNQPQHF.

CDR3 in amino acids: CASRALGTGLILSKPQHF. As DNA, the CDR3 is TGTGCCAGCAGAGCACTAGGGACAGGGCTAATCCTTTCCAAGCCCCAGCATTTT. V and J are TRBV27 and TRBJ1-5; 9 bases line up with TRBD1. V lost 6 bases to trimming and J lost 8 bases; unmatched junction nucleotides: 20. The germline V gene has CDR1 MNHEY and CDR2 SMNVEV (reference sequence). The CDR3 runs to 18 residues.

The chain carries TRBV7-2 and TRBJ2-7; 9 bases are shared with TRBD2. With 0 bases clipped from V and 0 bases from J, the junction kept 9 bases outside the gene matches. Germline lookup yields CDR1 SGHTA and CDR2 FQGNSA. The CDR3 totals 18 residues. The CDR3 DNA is TGTGCCAGCAGCTTAGCGATAAATAGCGGGAGCTTCTCCTACGAGCAGTACTTC. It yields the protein CASSLAINSGSFSYEQYF.

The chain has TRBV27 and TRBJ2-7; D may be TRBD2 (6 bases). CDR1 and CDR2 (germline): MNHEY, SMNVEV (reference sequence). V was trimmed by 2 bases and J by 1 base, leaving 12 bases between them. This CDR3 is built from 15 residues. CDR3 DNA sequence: TGTGCCAGCAGTTTAGACGGGGGTGGTTCCTACGAGCAGTACTTC. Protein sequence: CASSLDGGGSYEQYF.

Written as DNA, the CDR3 is TGCAGCGGGGGGGGGTACACCGGGGAGCTGTTTTTT. Translating gives CSGGGYTGELFF. The rearrangement joins TRBV29-1 to TRBJ2-2, with 7 bases aligning to TRBD2. This CDR3 spans 12 amino acids. V gave up 7 bases and J gave up 3 bases; unmatched junction bases: 2. Germline CDR1 SQVTM, CDR2 ANQGSEA.

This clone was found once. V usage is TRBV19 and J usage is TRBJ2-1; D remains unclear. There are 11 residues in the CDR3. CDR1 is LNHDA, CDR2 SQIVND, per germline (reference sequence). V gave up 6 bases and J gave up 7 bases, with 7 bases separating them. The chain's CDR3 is CASSYLNEQFF. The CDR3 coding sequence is TGTGCCAGTAGCTACCTTAATGAGCAGTTCTTC.

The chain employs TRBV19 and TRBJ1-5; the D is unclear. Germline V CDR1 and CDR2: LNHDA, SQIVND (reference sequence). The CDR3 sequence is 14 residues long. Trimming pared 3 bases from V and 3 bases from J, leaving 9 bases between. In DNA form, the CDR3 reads TGTGCCAGTAGTATTCGAGGGATCAATCAGCCCCAGCATTTT. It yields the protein CASSIRGINQPQHF.

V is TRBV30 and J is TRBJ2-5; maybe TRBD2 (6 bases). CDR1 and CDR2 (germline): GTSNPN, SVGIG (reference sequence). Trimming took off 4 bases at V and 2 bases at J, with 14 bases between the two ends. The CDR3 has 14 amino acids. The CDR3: CAWMGLIGQETQYF. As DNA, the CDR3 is TGTGCCTGGATGGGACTGATCGGTCAAGAGACCCAGTACTTC.

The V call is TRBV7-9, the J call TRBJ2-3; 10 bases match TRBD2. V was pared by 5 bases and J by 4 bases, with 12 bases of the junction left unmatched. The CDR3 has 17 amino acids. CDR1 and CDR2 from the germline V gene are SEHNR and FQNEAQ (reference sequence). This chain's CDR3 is CASSPRTSGRSADTQYF. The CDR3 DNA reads TGTGCCAGCAGCCCTAGGACTAGCGGACGGTCCGCAGATACGCAGTATTTT.

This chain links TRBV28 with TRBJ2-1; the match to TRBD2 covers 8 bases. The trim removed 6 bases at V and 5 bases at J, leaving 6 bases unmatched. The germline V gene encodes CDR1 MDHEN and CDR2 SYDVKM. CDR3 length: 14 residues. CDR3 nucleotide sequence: TGTGCCAGCAGGGGACTAGAGATTAACAATGAGCAGTTCTTC. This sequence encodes CASRGLEINNEQFF.

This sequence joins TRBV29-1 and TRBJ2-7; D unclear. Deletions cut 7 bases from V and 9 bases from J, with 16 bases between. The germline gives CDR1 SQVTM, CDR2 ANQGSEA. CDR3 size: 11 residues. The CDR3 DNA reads TGCAGCGCATGGCAGGCCCCTGGGCAGTACTTC. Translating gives CSAWQAPGQYF.

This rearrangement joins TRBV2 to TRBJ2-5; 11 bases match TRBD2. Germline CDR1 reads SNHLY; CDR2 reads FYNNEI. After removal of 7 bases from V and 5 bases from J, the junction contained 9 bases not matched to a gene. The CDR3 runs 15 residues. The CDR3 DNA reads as TGTGCCAGCAATTACGCACTAGCGGGAGTCGAGACCCAGTACTTC. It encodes CASNYALAGVETQYF.

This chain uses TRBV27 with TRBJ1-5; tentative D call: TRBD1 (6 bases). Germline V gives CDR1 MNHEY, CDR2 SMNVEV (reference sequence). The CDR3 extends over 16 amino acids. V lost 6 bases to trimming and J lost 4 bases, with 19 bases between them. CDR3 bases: TGTGCCAGCAGGGAACAGGGATCCTTAGGGAATCAGCCCCAGCATTTT. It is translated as CASREQGSLGNQPQHF.

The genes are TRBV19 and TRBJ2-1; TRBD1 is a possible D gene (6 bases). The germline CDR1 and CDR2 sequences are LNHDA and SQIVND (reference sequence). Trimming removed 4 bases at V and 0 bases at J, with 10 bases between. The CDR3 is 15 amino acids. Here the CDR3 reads CASSTTGSSYNEQFF. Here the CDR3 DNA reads TGTGCCAGTAGTACCACAGGGAGCTCCTACAATGAGCAGTTCTTC.

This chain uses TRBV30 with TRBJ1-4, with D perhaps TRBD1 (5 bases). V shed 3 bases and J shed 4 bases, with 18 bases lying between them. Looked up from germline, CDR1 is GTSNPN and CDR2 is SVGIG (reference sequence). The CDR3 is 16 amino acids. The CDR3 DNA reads TGTGCCTGGAGGGTAATCCCCAGGGTTGGTAATGAAAAACTGTTTTTT. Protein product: CAWRVIPRVGNEKLFF.

The CDR3 sequence: CASSPGRGGYEQYF. The CDR3 DNA reads TGCGCCAGCAGCCCCGGCAGGGGTGGCTACGAGCAGTACTTC. The J gene is TRBJ2-7, the V gene TRBV5-1, with a tentative D call TRBD1 (6 bases). Germline-derived CDR1 and CDR2 are SGHRS and YFSETQ. The V gene lost 4 bases and the J gene lost 3 bases, with 14 bases spanning the gap. The CDR3 totals 14 residues.

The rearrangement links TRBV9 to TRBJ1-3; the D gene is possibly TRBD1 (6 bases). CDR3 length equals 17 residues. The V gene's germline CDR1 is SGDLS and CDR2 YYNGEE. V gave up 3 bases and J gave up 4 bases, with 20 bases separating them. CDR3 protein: CASSAPKQGLRGNTIYF. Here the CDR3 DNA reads TGTGCCAGCAGCGCCCCAAAACAGGGATTGAGGGGAAACACCATATATTTT.

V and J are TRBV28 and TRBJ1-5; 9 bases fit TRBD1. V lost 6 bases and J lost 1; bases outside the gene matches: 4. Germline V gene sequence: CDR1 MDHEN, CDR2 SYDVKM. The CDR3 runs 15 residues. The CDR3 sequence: CASSETGGSNQPQHF. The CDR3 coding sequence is TGTGCCAGCAGCGAGACAGGGGGAAGCAATCAGCCCCAGCATTTT. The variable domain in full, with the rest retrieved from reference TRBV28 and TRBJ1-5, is DVKVTQSSRYLVKRTGEKVFLECVQDMDHENMFWYRQDPGLGLRLIYFSYDVKMKEKGDIPEGYSVSREKKERFSLILESASTNQTSMYLCASSETGGSNQPQHFGDGTRLSIL.

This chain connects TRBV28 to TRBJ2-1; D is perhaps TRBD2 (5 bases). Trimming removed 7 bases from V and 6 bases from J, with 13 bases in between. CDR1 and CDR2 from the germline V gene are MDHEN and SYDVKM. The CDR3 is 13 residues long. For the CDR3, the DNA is TGTGCCAGCACCGATAGACTACCCAATGAGCAGTTCTTC. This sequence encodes CASTDRLPNEQFF.

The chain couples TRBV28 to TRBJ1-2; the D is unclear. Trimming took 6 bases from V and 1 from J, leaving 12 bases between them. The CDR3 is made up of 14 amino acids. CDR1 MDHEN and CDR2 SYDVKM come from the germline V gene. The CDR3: CASRRSEINYGYTF. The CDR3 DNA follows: TGTGCCAGCAGACGGTCTGAGATTAACTATGGCTACACCTTC.

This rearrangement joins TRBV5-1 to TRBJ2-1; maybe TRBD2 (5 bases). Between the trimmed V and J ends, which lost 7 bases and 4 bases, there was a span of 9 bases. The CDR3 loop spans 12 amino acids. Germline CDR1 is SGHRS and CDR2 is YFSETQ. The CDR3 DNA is TGCGCCAGCCGAGCGGAATACAATGAGCAGTTCTTC. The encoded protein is CASRAEYNEQFF.

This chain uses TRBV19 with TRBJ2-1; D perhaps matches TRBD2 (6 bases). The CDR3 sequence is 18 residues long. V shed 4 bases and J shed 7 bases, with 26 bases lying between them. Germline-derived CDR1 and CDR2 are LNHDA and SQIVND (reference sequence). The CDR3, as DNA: TGTGCCAGTAGTAACCCCTTTGTCGCGGGGATAGCCCGGAATGAGCAGTTCTTC. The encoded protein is CASSNPFVAGIARNEQFF.

The CDR3 DNA reads TGTGCCAGCAGTTCGGGACAGTTTATCCCCTACGAGCAGTACTTC. Translated, it gives CASSSGQFIPYEQYF. This chain connects TRBV27 to TRBJ2-7; 7 nucleotides agree with TRBD1. From germline, CDR1 is MNHEY and CDR2 SMNVEV (reference sequence). The CDR3 totals 15 residues. V was clipped by 4 bases and J by 2 bases; unmatched bases: 8.

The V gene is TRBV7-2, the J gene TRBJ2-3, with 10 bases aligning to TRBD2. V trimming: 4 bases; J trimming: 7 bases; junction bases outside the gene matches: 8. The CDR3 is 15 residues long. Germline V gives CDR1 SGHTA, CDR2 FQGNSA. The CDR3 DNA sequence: TGTGCCAGCAGCTACCTAGCGGGAGCCGCAAATACGCAGTATTTT. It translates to CASSYLAGAANTQYF.

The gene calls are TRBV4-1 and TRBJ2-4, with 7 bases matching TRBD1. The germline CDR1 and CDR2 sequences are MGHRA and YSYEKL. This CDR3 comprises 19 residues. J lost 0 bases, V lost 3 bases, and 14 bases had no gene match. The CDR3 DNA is TGCGCCAGCAGCCATAGGGGGCCCAAAACGGGGCTAGCCAAAAACATTCAGTACTTC. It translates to CASSHRGPKTGLAKNIQYF.